Below are 7 T cell receptor beta chains sequenced from a single sample in a study of blood T cell repertoires in COVID-19. TCRdb's copy holds only in-frame clones and misses some; the assay was immunoSEQ multiplex PCR. Among 25,000 to 30,000 clones listed, 90% were seen once. Sequenced input: peripheral blood. All receptors come from an older man with acute or convalescent COVID-19.

The gene calls are TRBV5-1 and TRBJ2-5; D remains unclear. Per the germline V gene, CDR1 is SGHRS and CDR2 is YFSETQ. Trimming took off 0 bases at V and 2 bases at J, with 17 bases between the two ends. There are 17 residues in the CDR3. Written as DNA, the CDR3 is TGCGCCAGCAGCTTGGGTGGAGTATCGGATGGGCAAGAGACCCAGTACTTC. The encoded protein is CASSLGGVSDGQETQYF.

The DNA of the CDR3 is TGTGCCAGCCGACAGGGAATAAAAACTGAAGCTTTCTTT. This codes for CASRQGIKTEAFF. The rearrangement uses TRBV14 and TRBJ1-1; TRBD1 matches 7 bases. The CDR3 loop spans 13 amino acids. In germline, CDR1 is SGHDN, CDR2 FVKESK. Trimming cost V 8 bases and J 5 bases; bases outside gene matches: 8.

This rearrangement joins TRBV28 to TRBJ1-5; TRBD1 agrees at 8 bases. The V segment lost 6 bases and the J segment 7 bases; nucleotides outside the gene matches: 5. This CDR3 contains 13 residues. Germline CDR1 MDHEN, CDR2 SYDVKM. The CDR3: CASSPTGVQPQHF. The CDR3 coding sequence is TGTGCCAGCAGCCCGACAGGGGTACAGCCCCAGCATTTT.

This clone has only a few counts. This rearrangement joins TRBV6-5 to TRBJ1-1, with unresolved D. Trimming took 7 bases from V and 0 from J, leaving 3 bases between them. CDR3 length equals 11 residues. CDR1 MNHEY and CDR2 SVGAGI come from the germline V gene. CDR3 amino acids: CASIMNTEAFF. CDR3 bases: TGTGCCAGCATTATGAACACTGAAGCTTTCTTT.

The chain joins TRBV15 to TRBJ1-2; TRBD1 is a possible D gene (5 bases). Germline V gene data show CDR1 as LNHNV and CDR2 as YYDKDF (reference sequence). The V gene lost 2 bases and the J gene lost 0 bases, with 13 bases spanning the gap. The length of the CDR3 is 16 residues. The CDR3 here is CATSRPRGATNYGYTF. In DNA, the CDR3 is TGTGCCACCAGCAGACCCCGCGGGGCGACTAACTATGGCTACACCTTC. Full variable domain (rest looked up from reference TRBV15 and TRBJ1-2): DAMVIQNPRYQVTQFGKPVTLSCSQTLNHNVMYWYQQKSSQAPKLLFHYYDKDFNNEADTPDNFQSRRPNTSFCFLDIRSPGLGDTAMYLCATSRPRGATNYGYTFGSGTRLTVV.

The chain links TRBV7-3 to TRBJ1-1, with 11 positions matching TRBD1. The V and J ends lost 5 bases and 5 bases, in that order; junction bases with no gene match: 10. The CDR3 totals 16 residues. Germline loops: CDR1 SGHTA, CDR2 FQGTGA. CDR3 sequence: CASSPTGTGGTTEAFF. The CDR3 DNA sequence: TGTGCCAGCAGCCCAACCGGGACAGGGGGAACAACTGAAGCTTTCTTT. The variable domain in full, with the rest retrieved from reference TRBV7-3 and TRBJ1-1, is GAGVSQTPSNKVTEKGKYVELRCDPISGHTALYWYRQSLGQGPEFLIYFQGTGAADDSGLPNDRFFAVRPEGSVSTLKIQRTERGDSAVYLCASSPTGTGGTTEAFFGQGTRLTVV.

The chain has TRBV19 and TRBJ2-1; TRBD2 matches 8 bases. Germline CDR1 LNHDA, CDR2 SQIVND (reference sequence). V lost 7 bases, J lost 3 bases, and 8 bases stayed unmatched. This CDR3 spans 15 amino acids. CDR3 protein: CASTIAGSDYNEQFF. CDR3 DNA sequence: TGTGCCAGTACCATAGCGGGATCCGACTACAATGAGCAGTTCTTC.